This T cell receptor (beta chain) is from a study of molecular identifiers for immune sequencing clone quantification. Study context: Naive CD8 RNA (about 19,000 or 110,000 cells) was divided into five aliquots, with four sequenced.

One entry per CDR3 protein, called by TCRdb with MiXCR from the PCR reads. The data show roughly 100,000 distinct CDR3 sequences, 30% to 45% seen once. Sorted inputs of roughly 17,000 to 1,000,000 cells, with 10%, 30% or 50% RNA, yielded naive CD8 libraries. Comments on this clonotype: An end of the junction differs from the germline gene, which may be a read error.

Sequenced input: naive CD8+ T cells from blood, with Jurkat cell RNA spiked in. Subset defined: FACS-sorted CD8+CD4-CCR7+CD45RA+ naive T cells. The TCR sequence derives from a human donor in good health. Some libraries in this study had Jurkat cell RNA spiked in.

The CDR3 DNA follows: TGTGCCAGCAGTTACGGAGCGGATAGCAAAGATACGCAGTACTTT. It translates to CASSYGADSKDTQYF. The chain links TRBV6-5 to TRBJ2-3; TRBD2 might be the D (5 bases). Germline V gene lookup returns CDR1 MNHEY and CDR2 SVGAGI. This CDR3 is built from 15 residues.